This TCR beta chain was found in a study of blood T cells in healthy people across ages. At the level of the study: Roughly one uniquely barcoded beta molecule per two T cells was captured.

Trimming pared 2 bases from V and 2 bases from J, leaving 4 bases between. In germline, CDR1 is MDHEN, CDR2 SYDVKM. The length of the CDR3 is 13 residues. A second 7 to 11 cycle PCR used barcoded and J-beta primers. The template-switch adaptor was a 5' adaptor with 12 random nucleotides. It tagged each cDNA molecule. TCRdb recomputed calls from the 5' RACE reads with MiXCR, one row per CDR3 protein. The sample shows under 2 million distinct CDR3 sequences, roughly 32% of them seen only once. This clonotype was counted many times. The target antigen is unknown. Study findings and constraints: No one knew whether donors had CMV, which possibly confounded expanded clonotype changes. The study could not conclusively compare naive and antigen-experienced cells, given its unsorted PBMCs.

The receptor comes from a woman younger than 45 in good health. This chain links TRBV28 with TRBJ2-1; unclear D gene. Sequenced material: blood. In DNA form, the CDR3 reads TGTGCCAGCAGTTTAAGAACCTACAATGAGCAGTTCTTC. Its protein is CASSLRTYNEQFF.